The rows below give T cell receptor beta chains drawn from one sample of a study of T-cell memory formation after mild COVID-19. In TCRdb, the 5' RACE reads were re-called with MiXCR into one record per CDR3 protein. The repertoire has approximately 30,000 distinct CDR3 sequences, under 8% of them found once; the top ten carry less than 30%. The sequencing input was PBMCs or a T cell subset sorted from them (not recorded which). These TCRs come from a man aged 18-30 years who had mild COVID-19 (a few samples of this study predate the infection). Cell type and time point are not known. The CDR3 runs from the conserved cysteine through the conserved F or W. A D gene is named only where the DNA matches it firmly. Some rows have no size entry. The others give once, few or many, or a class for an expanded clone.

cdr3_nt: TGTGCCTGGACCCCGGCCGGGTATGGCTACACCTTC
cdr3_aa: CAWTPAGYGYTF
d_call: .
clone_size: few
v_call: TRBV30
j_call: TRBJ1-2

cdr3_nt: TGTGCCAGCAGCTTAAATCAGGAAAAACTGTTTTTT
cdr3_aa: CASSLNQEKLFF
d_call: .
clone_size: many
v_call: TRBV7-2
j_call: TRBJ1-4

cdr3_nt: TGTGCCAGCAGTCCTAGGGACAGCGGGGGGCGTACGCAGTATTTT
cdr3_aa: CASSPRDSGGRTQYF
d_call: TRBD2
clone_size: many
v_call: TRBV7-2
j_call: TRBJ2-3

cdr3_nt: TGCAGTGCTAGCGGACAGCCCGAAAACATTCAGTACTTC
cdr3_aa: CSASGQPENIQYF
d_call: .
clone_size: many
v_call: TRBV20-1
j_call: TRBJ2-4

cdr3_nt: TGCGCCAGCAGCGTGGGGACAATGAACACTGAAGCTTTCTTT
cdr3_aa: CASSVGTMNTEAFF
d_call: .
clone_size: many
v_call: TRBV5-1
j_call: TRBJ1-1

cdr3_nt: TGCGCCAGCAGCTTGGTAACAGGGGGAGCAGATACGCAGTATTTT
cdr3_aa: CASSLVTGGADTQYF
d_call: TRBD1
clone_size: many
v_call: TRBV5-1
j_call: TRBJ2-3

cdr3_nt: TGCGCCAGCAGCTTCGCCCGTTGGTCTACTAATGAAAAACTGTTTTTT
cdr3_aa: CASSFARWSTNEKLFF
d_call: .
clone_size: many
v_call: TRBV5-1
j_call: TRBJ1-4

cdr3_nt: TGTGCCAGTAGTAATCGGGACAGGGTACGAGAAAAACTGTTTTTT
cdr3_aa: CASSNRDRVREKLFF
d_call: TRBD1
clone_size: few
v_call: TRBV19
j_call: TRBJ1-4

cdr3_nt: TGTGCCAGCAGCCAAGGTCCACAGACCTACAATGAGCAGTTCTTC
cdr3_aa: CASSQGPQTYNEQFF
d_call: .
clone_size: many
v_call: TRBV3-1
j_call: TRBJ2-1

cdr3_nt: TGTGCCAGCAGTTTTCGCGGTGACAGGGCCCCCTCTGGGGCCAACGTCCTGACTTTC
cdr3_aa: CASSFRGDRAPSGANVLTF
d_call: TRBD1
clone_size: .
v_call: TRBV27
j_call: TRBJ2-6

cdr3_nt: TGTGCCAGCAGTGAAGGGGACACCGGGGAGCTGTTTTTT
cdr3_aa: CASSEGDTGELFF
d_call: .
clone_size: medium-sized
v_call: TRBV6-4
j_call: TRBJ2-2

cdr3_nt: TGTGCCAGCTCCGAGAGCTCCTACAATGAGCAGTTCTTC
cdr3_aa: CASSESSYNEQFF
d_call: .
clone_size: many
v_call: TRBV6-4
j_call: TRBJ2-1

cdr3_nt: TGTGCCAGCACCCCAAAGCGGGGGGGCACAGATACGCAGTATTTT
cdr3_aa: CASTPKRGGTDTQYF
d_call: TRBD2
clone_size: many
v_call: TRBV25-1
j_call: TRBJ2-3

cdr3_nt: TGTGCCAGCAGTCGCGGGGGGGGCTGGCCCCAAGAGACCCAGTACTTC
cdr3_aa: CASSRGGGWPQETQYF
d_call: TRBD2
clone_size: once
v_call: TRBV6-2/TRBV6-3
j_call: TRBJ2-5

cdr3_nt: TGTGCCAGCAGCCCAGTCACGGGGACCAATCAGCCCCAGCATTTT
cdr3_aa: CASSPVTGTNQPQHF
d_call: .
clone_size: few
v_call: TRBV7-2
j_call: TRBJ1-5